This T cell receptor beta chain stems from a study of cytomegalovirus exposure and HLA in healthy donors. Study results and limitations: In a later analysis, a genetic analysis reported fewer productive-TCR N-insertions in an Asian-associated ancestry cluster than the cohort average. For most TCR beta V segments, an earlier analysis put the productive rate at about 90% or about 30% of the time. Presence/absence analyses took donor sequencing depth as roughly uniform. Cytomegalovirus-associated TCR beta chains were listed, numbering around 150.

As to this clone: The antigen remains undetermined.

With 60 Vbeta and 13 Jbeta primers, the PCR was carried out. TCRdb's copy holds only in-frame clones and misses some; the assay was immunoSEQ multiplex PCR. Among around 180,000 clones listed, roughly 70% were seen once. The origin of this receptor is a girl aged 5-17 years in good health and CMV-seronegative. The specimen was PBMCs.

The CDR3: CASSYSVDEQFF. CDR3 DNA: TGTGCCAGCAGTTATAGCGTCGATGAGCAGTTCTTC. The J gene is TRBJ2-1, the V gene TRBV6-5; weak D call: TRBD2 (5 bases). Looked up from germline, CDR1 is MNHEY and CDR2 is SVGAGI. The CDR3 has 12 residues. V was pared by 3 bases and J by 8 bases, with 8 bases between.